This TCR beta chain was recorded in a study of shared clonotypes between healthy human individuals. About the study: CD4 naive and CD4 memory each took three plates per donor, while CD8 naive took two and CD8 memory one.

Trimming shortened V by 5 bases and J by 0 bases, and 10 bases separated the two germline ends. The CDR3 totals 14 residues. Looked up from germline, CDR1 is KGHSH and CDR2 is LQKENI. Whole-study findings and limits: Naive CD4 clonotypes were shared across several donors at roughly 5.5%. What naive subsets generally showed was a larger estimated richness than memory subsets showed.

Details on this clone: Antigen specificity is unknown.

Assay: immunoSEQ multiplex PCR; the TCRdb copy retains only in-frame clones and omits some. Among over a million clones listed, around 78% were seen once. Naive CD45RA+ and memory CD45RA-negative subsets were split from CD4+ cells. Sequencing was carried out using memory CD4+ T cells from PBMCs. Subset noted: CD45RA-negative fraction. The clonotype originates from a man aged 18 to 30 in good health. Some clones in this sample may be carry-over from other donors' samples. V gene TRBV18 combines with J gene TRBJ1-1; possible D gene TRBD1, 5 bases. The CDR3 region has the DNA TGTGCCAGCTCATCGACAGACATGAACACTGAAGCTTTCTTT. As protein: CASSSTDMNTEAFF.